The clone carrying this T cell receptor (beta chain) has a handful of counts. The antigen remains unidentified. This sample is part of a study of T cells after yellow fever vaccination. Notes on the study in general: Among primary-vaccination clones, most reappeared after the booster, at 96% for CD4 and around 90% for CD8. The appearance of a small share of clonotypes in both CD4 and CD8 compartments was observed.

In germline, CDR1 is SGHNT, CDR2 YYREEE (reference sequence). The CDR3 is 15 amino acids. The V end was cut by 4 bases, the J end by 5 bases, with 15 bases between. The TCR cDNA carried a universal primer site and UMIs from 5'RACE template switching. TCRdb recomputed calls from the 5' RACE reads with MiXCR, one row per CDR3 protein. Here the sample spans over 300,000 distinct CDR3 sequences, around 3.6% being singletons. The V gene is TRBV5-4, the J gene TRBJ2-2; D is perhaps TRBD2 (5 bases). The clonotype comes from a man between 18 and 35 years old who received the YFV17D yellow fever vaccine. The sequenced sample was PBMCs, obtained on the day of the yellow fever booster vaccination. DNA for the CDR3: TGTGCCAGCAGCCCCCCCGGGGTAAGGACCGGGGAGCTGTTTTTT. It encodes CASSPPGVRTGELFF. Full variable domain (remainder filled in from reference TRBV5-4 and TRBJ2-2): ETGVTQSPTHLIKTRGQQVTLRCSSQSGHNTVSWYQQALGQGPQFIFQYYREEENGRGNFPPRFSGLQFPNYSSELNVNALELDDSALYLCASSPPGVRTGELFFGEGSRLTVL.